This TCR beta chain came from a study of blood T cell repertoires in COVID-19. The overall study: Spain, Italy and the United States supplied samples that represented acute and convalescent COVID-19.

Participants' own reports of clinical history determined their cohort assignment. The germline V gene has CDR1 SGHNT and CDR2 YYREEE (reference sequence). Trimming stripped 4 bases from V and 1 base from J, with 14 bases between. The length of the CDR3 is 15 residues. In the authors' methods: It was from reference gene primer amplification that nucleated cell counts were estimated. The data were produced by immunoSEQ multiplex PCR, yet TCRdb's version contains in-frame clones alone and is incomplete. That table furnishes V, J and clone size, whereas the DNA furnished D and trimming. Of over 200,000 clones detected, 85% to 90% appear once; the ten largest clones hold less than 4.5%.

The clonotype comes from a woman in her thirties with acute COVID-19. Sequencing used PBMCs or T cells enriched from blood (not recorded which). The chain recombines TRBV5-4 with TRBJ1-1; D is perhaps TRBD1 (6 bases). The CDR3 loop is CASSRTGTKNTEAFF. DNA for the CDR3: TGTGCCAGCAGCAGAACCGGGACAAAGAACACTGAAGCTTTCTTT.